These 2 T cell receptor beta chains share one sample of origin, sequenced in a study of stem cell transplantation in POMP-related autoinflammatory disease. Method: immunoSEQ multiplex PCR; TCRdb's copy keeps in-frame clones and lacks some. The table includes some 68,000 clones, around 90% detected once. The material was CD4+ T cells from PBMCs, obtained after stem cell transplantation. These receptors all come from a human patient with POMP-related autoinflammation and immune dysregulation (PRAID). A subset of T cells may come from the graft donor.

The J gene is TRBJ1-1, the V gene TRBV19, with 7 positions matching TRBD1. CDR3 size: 15 residues. In germline, CDR1 is LNHDA, CDR2 SQIVND (reference sequence). With V trimmed by 0 bases and J by 7 bases, 8 bases remained unmatched. The CDR3 coding sequence is TGTGCCAGTAGTATAGAGGCACCCCAGGGGGGTGAAGCTTTCTTT. Translation gives CASSIEAPQGGEAFF.

This clone was observed a single time. The germline gene is not matched at one end of the junction; a read error may be the cause. V usage is TRBV5-1 and J usage is TRBJ1-1; no reliable D call. From germline, CDR1 is SGHRS and CDR2 YFSETQ. The CDR3 loop spans 13 amino acids. CDR3 sequence: CASTLDRNTEAFF. The CDR3 region has the DNA TGCGCCAGCACCTTGGATCGGAACACTGAAGCTTTCTTT.